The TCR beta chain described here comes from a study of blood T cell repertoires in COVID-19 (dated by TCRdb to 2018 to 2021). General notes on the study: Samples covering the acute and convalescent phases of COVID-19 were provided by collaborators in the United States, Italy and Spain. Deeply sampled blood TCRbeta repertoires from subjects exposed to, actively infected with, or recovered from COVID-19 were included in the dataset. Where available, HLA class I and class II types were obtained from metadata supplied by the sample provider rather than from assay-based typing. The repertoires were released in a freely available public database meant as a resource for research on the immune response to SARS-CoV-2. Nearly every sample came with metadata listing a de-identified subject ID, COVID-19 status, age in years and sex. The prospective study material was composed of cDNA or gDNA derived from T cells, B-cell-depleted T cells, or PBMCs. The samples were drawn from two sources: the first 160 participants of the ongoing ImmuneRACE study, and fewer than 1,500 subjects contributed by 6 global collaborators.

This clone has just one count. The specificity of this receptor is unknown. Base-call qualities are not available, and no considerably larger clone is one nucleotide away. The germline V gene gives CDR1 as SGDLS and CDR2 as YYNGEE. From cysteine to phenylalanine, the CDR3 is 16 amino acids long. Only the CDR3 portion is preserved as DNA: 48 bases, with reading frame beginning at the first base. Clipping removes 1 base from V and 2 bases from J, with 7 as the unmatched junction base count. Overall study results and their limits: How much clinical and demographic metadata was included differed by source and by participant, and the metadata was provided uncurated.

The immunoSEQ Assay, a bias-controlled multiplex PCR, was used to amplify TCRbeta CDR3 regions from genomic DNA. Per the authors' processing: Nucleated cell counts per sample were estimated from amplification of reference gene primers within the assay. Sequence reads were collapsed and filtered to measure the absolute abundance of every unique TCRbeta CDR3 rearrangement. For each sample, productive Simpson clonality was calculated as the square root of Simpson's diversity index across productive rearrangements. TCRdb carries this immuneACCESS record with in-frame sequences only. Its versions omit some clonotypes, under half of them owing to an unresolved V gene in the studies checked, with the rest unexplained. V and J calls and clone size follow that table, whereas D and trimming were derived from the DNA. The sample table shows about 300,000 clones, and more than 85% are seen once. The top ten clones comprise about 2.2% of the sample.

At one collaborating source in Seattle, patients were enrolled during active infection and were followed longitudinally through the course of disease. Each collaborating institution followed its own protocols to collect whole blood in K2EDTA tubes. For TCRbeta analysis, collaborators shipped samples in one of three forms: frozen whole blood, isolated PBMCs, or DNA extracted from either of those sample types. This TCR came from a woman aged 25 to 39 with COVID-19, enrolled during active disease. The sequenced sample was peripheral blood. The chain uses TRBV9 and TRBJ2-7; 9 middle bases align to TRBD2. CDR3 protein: CASSVRSGTSPYEQYF. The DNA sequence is TGTGCCAGCAGCGTACGATCCGGGACTAGCCCCTACGAGCAGTACTTC.